The subject of this entry is one T cell receptor (beta chain). The germline CDR1 and CDR2 sequences are GTSNPN and SVGIG (reference sequence). CDR3 size: 15 residues. V shed 0 bases and J 4 bases; nucleotides not matched to a gene: 5. This sample was included in a study of technical replicates of blood from several donors. The table came from immunoSEQ multiplex PCR; TCRdb's copy has only in-frame clones and leaves some out. The sample includes about 70,000 clones, around 95% of them seen just once. This receptor was taken from a human donor in good health. The specimen sequenced was T cells isolated from PBMCs. This sequence joins TRBV30 and TRBJ1-5; the match to TRBD1 covers 8 bases. The CDR3: CAWSVLDRVNQPQHF. CDR3 bases: TGTGCCTGGAGTGTACTGGACAGGGTTAATCAGCCCCAGCATTTT.